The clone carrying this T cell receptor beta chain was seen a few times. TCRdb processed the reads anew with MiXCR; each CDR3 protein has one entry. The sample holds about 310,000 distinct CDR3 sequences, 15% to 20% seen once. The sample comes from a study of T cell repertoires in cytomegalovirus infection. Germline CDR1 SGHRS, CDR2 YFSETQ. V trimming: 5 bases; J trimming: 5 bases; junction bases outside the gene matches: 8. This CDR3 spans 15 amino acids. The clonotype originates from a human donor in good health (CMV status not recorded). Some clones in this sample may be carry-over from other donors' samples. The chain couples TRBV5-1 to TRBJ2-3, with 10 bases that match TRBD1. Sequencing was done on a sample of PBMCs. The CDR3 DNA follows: TGCGCCAGCAGTCCGACAGGGGGCTTTGTAGATACGCAGTATTTT. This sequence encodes CASSPTGGFVDTQYF.